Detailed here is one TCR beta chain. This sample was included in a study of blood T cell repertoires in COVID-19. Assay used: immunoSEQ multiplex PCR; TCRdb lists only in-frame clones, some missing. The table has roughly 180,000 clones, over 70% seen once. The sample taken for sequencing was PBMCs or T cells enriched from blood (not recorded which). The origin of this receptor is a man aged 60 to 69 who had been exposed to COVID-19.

CDR3 DNA sequence: TGTGCCAGTAGTATGCGCGGGGGAGCTGGAAACACCATATATTTT. Translated, it gives CASSMRGGAGNTIYF. V usage is TRBV19 and J usage is TRBJ1-3; maybe TRBD1 (5 bases). This CDR3 region has 15 residues. Per germline, CDR1 LNHDA and CDR2 SQIVND (reference sequence). Trimming cost V 3 bases and J 2 bases, with 11 bases left between them. The full variable domain, completed using reference TRBV19 and TRBJ1-3, is DGGITQSPKYLFRKEGQNVTLSCEQNLNHDAMYWYRQDPGQGLRLIYYSQIVNDFQKGDIAEGYSVSREKKESFPLTVTSAQKNPTAFYLCASSMRGGAGNTIYFGEGSWLTVV.